The T cell receptor (beta chain) under discussion was sequenced for a study of T cell repertoires in cytomegalovirus infection. This clonotype was recorded many times. Using its own MiXCR run on the reads, TCRdb lists one record per CDR3 protein. The sample lists almost 500,000 distinct CDR3 sequences; roughly 10% were seen once. The V end lost 5 bases, the J end lost 3 bases, and 10 bases lay between the germline ends. CDR3 length equals 13 residues. Germline assignment: CDR1 LNHDA and CDR2 SQIVND (reference sequence). The chain employs TRBV19 and TRBJ1-1; no definite D call. Sequenced sample: PBMCs. This clonotype originated in a human donor in good health (CMV status not recorded). Some clones in this sample may be carry-over from other donors' samples. CDR3 nucleotides: TGTGCCAGTAGTTCCCGGGCCCACACTGAAGCTTTCTTT. Its protein product is CASSSRAHTEAFF.